This TCR beta chain emerged from a study of T cells in Graves' hyperthyroidism and ophthalmopathy. RNA transcripts gave rise to amplified TCR beta CDR3 regions. The HTBI primer set served for first-round RT-PCR of the TCR CDR3. TCRdb reprocessed the multiplex PCR reads with MiXCR, giving one entry per CDR3 protein. Of 300,000 to 450,000 distinct CDR3 sequences in the sample, around 25% were seen once. This CDR3 spans 14 amino acids. The V gene end was trimmed by 1 base and the J gene end by 6 bases; junction bases not matched to a gene: 3. Germline CDR1 reads MNHNS; CDR2 reads SASEGT. Sequencing was carried out using blood. V usage is TRBV6-1 and J usage is TRBJ2-1, with TRBD2 matching over 7 bases. This TCR derives from a man aged 45-65 years with Graves' hyperthyroidism. DNA of the CDR3: TGTGCCAGCAGTGAAGTAGGGACTATCAATGAGCAGTTCTTC. This translates into CASSEVGTINEQFF.